This T cell receptor beta chain was identified in a study of blood T cell repertoires in COVID-19. Whole-study context: Donors in the United States, Italy and Spain gave samples during acute or convalescent COVID-19. The analysed material was cDNA or gDNA that came from T cells, B-cell-depleted T cells, or PBMCs.

This CDR3 has 19 amino acids. The germline CDR1 and CDR2 sequences are LGHDT and YNNKEL (reference sequence). Trimming cost V 0 bases and J 3 bases; bases outside gene matches: 12. Original analysis: Counts of nucleated cells, estimated from reference gene primer amplification, were obtained. TCRdb keeps only in-frame clones here, not all; method: immunoSEQ multiplex PCR. That table furnishes V, J and clone size, whereas the DNA furnished D and trimming. The top ten hold 0.97% of the sample, which has some 100,000 clones, roughly nine tenths seen once. Sequencing input: peripheral blood. This chain uses TRBV3-1 (or the pseudogene TRBV3-2) with TRBJ2-3; TRBD2 matches 10 bases. The origin of this receptor is a man aged 60-69 years with acute or convalescent COVID-19. The CDR3 here is CASSQDGASGSFGTDTQYF. CDR3 coding DNA: TGTGCCAGCAGCCAAGATGGGGCTAGCGGGAGTTTTGGAACAGATACGCAGTATTTT.